The present T cell receptor beta chain was sequenced within a study of T cells in Graves' hyperthyroidism and ophthalmopathy. Clinical Activity Scores of at least 3, NOSPECS grades of at least 4 and durations under 3 months characterized ophthalmopathy patients. Uncontrolled infection, other autoimmune disease, pregnancy and lactation each barred patients from inclusion. RNA transcripts yielded amplified TCR beta CDR3 regions. When the TCR CDR3 underwent first-round RT-PCR, the HTBI primer set was used. In TCRdb, the multiplex PCR reads were re-called with MiXCR into one record per CDR3 protein. The sample shows approximately 690,000 distinct CDR3 sequences, under 25% of them seen only once. The trim removed 5 bases at V and 8 bases at J, leaving 8 bases unmatched. Germline loops: CDR1 SGHAT, CDR2 FQNNGV. The CDR3 loop spans 16 amino acids. This clonotype was found many times.

The receptor comes from a man aged 25-45 years with Graves' ophthalmopathy. The rearrangement uses TRBV11-2 and TRBJ2-1, with 14 bases that match TRBD2. Material: blood. In nucleotides, the CDR3 is TGTGCCAGCAGCCATGCGGGACTAGCGGGAGAAGATGAGCAGTTCTTC. It encodes CASSHAGLAGEDEQFF.